The clone carrying this T cell receptor (beta chain) was found many times. Original handling: The authors estimated nucleated cell counts from reference gene primer amplification. The protocol was immunoSEQ multiplex PCR, while the TCRdb copy is restricted to in-frame clones and leaves out a portion. From that table come the V and J calls and clone size; the DNA was used to work out D and trimming. Of under 100,000 clones listed, roughly 86% are singletons. The data derive from a study of blood T cell repertoires in COVID-19. CDR1 and CDR2 from the germline V gene are LNHDA and SQIVND (reference sequence). This CDR3 is 14 amino acids long. V shed 8 bases and J 2 bases; nucleotides not matched to a gene: 5.

Specimen: peripheral blood. This receptor was identified in a man between 60 and 70 years old with acute or convalescent COVID-19. This rearrangement joins TRBV19 to TRBJ1-4, with TRBD1 matching 7 bases. This CDR3 is CASQLTGTNEKLFF. CDR3 coding DNA: TGTGCCAGTCAACTGACAGGGACTAATGAAAAACTGTTTTTT.